Listed here are 21 T cell receptor beta chains from one sample, sequenced in a study of T-cell memory formation after mild COVID-19. TCRdb processed the 5' RACE reads anew with MiXCR; each CDR3 protein has one entry. The table includes about 440,000 distinct CDR3 sequences, 15% to 20% detected once. Sequencing was done on a sample of PBMCs or a T cell subset sorted from them (not recorded which). The receptors derive from an adult woman who had mild COVID-19 (a few samples of this study predate the infection). Cell type and time point are not known.

This clonotype was seen a few times. This chain uses TRBV5-1 with TRBJ2-5; TRBD2 might be the D (6 bases). Germline V gene sequence: CDR1 SGHRS, CDR2 YFSETQ. This CDR3 is built from 14 residues. V was cut by 4 bases and J by 1 base, with 11 bases left in between. The CDR3 is CASSLGDFQETQYF. CDR3 sequence (DNA): TGCGCCAGCAGCCTCGGGGACTTCCAAGAGACCCAGTACTTC.

This clonotype was found a few times. The CDR3 is CASSADRAINTEAFF. CDR3 nucleotides: TGCGCCAGCAGCGCCGACAGGGCTATTAACACTGAAGCTTTCTTT. The V call is TRBV5-1, the J call TRBJ1-1; TRBD1 agrees at 7 bases. The CDR3 spans 15 residues. The junction had 8 bases not matched to a gene; V was cut back by 4 bases and J by 2 bases. Germline loops: CDR1 SGHRS, CDR2 YFSETQ.

The CDR3 DNA follows: TGTGCCAGCAGCTTAGCGCCGGTCGGGCAATCACCCCTCCACTTT. It yields the protein CASSLAPVGQSPLHF. The V and J genes are TRBV7-9 and TRBJ1-6; no firm D call. Germline V lookup: CDR1 SEHNR, CDR2 FQNEAQ (reference sequence). Trimming shortened V by 0 bases and J by 10 bases, and 13 bases separated the two germline ends. The CDR3 loop spans 15 amino acids.

The chain links TRBV5-1 to TRBJ2-2, with D unresolved. V was shortened by 2 bases and J by 1 base, with 6 bases between the two germline ends. Germline V gene sequence: CDR1 SGHRS, CDR2 YFSETQ. This CDR3 is built from 14 residues. The CDR3 reads CASSFARNTGELFF. The CDR3 bases are TGCGCCAGCAGCTTCGCCAGGAACACCGGGGAGCTGTTTTTT.

This clonotype has a handful of counts. This chain joins TRBV19 and TRBJ2-2; TRBD2 matches at 10 bases. The CDR3 is 16 residues long. Germline lookup yields CDR1 LNHDA and CDR2 SQIVND (reference sequence). With V trimmed by 8 bases and J by 6 bases, 12 bases remained unmatched. CDR3 protein: CASQSTSGTRAGELFF. For the CDR3, the DNA is TGTGCCAGTCAGAGTACTAGCGGGACTAGGGCCGGGGAGCTGTTTTTT.

The V and J genes are TRBV12-3 or TRBV12-4 and TRBJ1-1; D possibly corresponds to TRBD1 (5 bases). Trimming cost V 5 bases and J 1 base, with 17 bases left between them. The CDR3 runs to 16 residues. Written as DNA, the CDR3 is TGTGCCAGCAGTGCGGCGATCGGGGCCCCGAACACTGAAGCTTTCTTT. It yields the protein CASSAAIGAPNTEAFF.

The V and J genes are TRBV6-1 and TRBJ1-2; a possible D gene is TRBD1 (5 bases). This CDR3 region has 16 residues. Germline assignment: CDR1 MNHNS and CDR2 SASEGT. Trimming left V 4 bases short and J 4 bases short, with 19 bases between. Here the CDR3 reads CASSGASSEGPYGYTF. The CDR3 DNA reads TGTGCCAGCAGTGGGGCTTCTTCCGAGGGGCCCTATGGCTACACCTTC.

This clonotype has just a few counts. The CDR3: CASSRTAFRYNEQFF. CDR3 DNA sequence: TGTGCCAGCAGCCGTACAGCCTTTCGCTACAATGAGCAGTTCTTC. The chain employs TRBV5-8 and TRBJ2-1; D not resolved. This CDR3 comprises 15 residues. Per germline, CDR1 SGHTS and CDR2 YDEGEE. V was clipped by 4 bases and J by 3 bases, with 14 bases between them.

The chain combines TRBV15 with TRBJ2-2, with a possible D match to TRBD1 (5 bases). This CDR3 is built from 14 residues. Germline lookup yields CDR1 LNHNV and CDR2 YYDKDF (reference sequence). The ends were cut back, 0 bases at V and 5 bases at J, with 7 bases in the middle. The DNA for the CDR3 is TGTGCCACCAGCAGAGATTCAGGGACCGGGGAGCTGTTTTTT. Its translation is CATSRDSGTGELFF.

This clonotype was seen more than once but under ten times. V usage is TRBV7-3 and J usage is TRBJ2-1; possibly TRBD1 or TRBD2 for D (5 bases each). The CDR3 runs 13 residues. The V end lost 4 bases, the J end lost 7 bases, and 11 bases lay between the germline ends. Germline-derived CDR1 and CDR2 are SGHTA and FQGTGA. This chain's CDR3 is CASSSGPANEQFF. CDR3 coding DNA: TGTGCCAGCAGCTCGGGACCGGCGAATGAGCAGTTCTTC.

The genes are TRBV19 and TRBJ1-5, with TRBD1 identical over 10 bases. Per the germline V gene, CDR1 is LNHDA and CDR2 is SQIVND (reference sequence). The CDR3 sequence is 18 residues long. J gave up 4 bases and V 4 bases, and 13 bases lay outside the gene matches. CDR3 nucleotide sequence: TGTGCCAGTAGTAAACCACCCGGGACAGGGGATTTAAATCAGCCCCAGCATTTT. Translation gives CASSKPPGTGDLNQPQHF.

This clonotype came up many times. This chain joins TRBV7-9 and TRBJ2-3; no definite D call. The CDR3 is 14 residues long. V dropped 5 bases and J dropped 2 bases, with 11 bases sitting between them. CDR1 and CDR2 (germline): SEHNR, FQNEAQ (reference sequence). CDR3 protein: CASSPSSSTDTQYF. The CDR3 coding sequence is TGTGCCAGCAGCCCAAGTAGTTCCACAGATACGCAGTATTTT.

The V gene is TRBV18, the J gene TRBJ2-1, with 13 nucleotides matching TRBD2. This CDR3 spans 17 amino acids. V shed 2 bases, J shed 1 base, and the junction held 2 bases outside the gene matches. Per the germline V gene, CDR1 is KGHSH and CDR2 is LQKENI. CDR3 nucleotide sequence: TGTGCCAGCTCACCAGGACTAGCGGGAGTTTCCTACAATGAGCAGTTCTTC. It encodes CASSPGLAGVSYNEQFF.

The chain joins TRBV5-1 to TRBJ2-2; unclear D gene. The CDR3 length is 14 residues. The germline V gene has CDR1 SGHRS and CDR2 YFSETQ. Trimming cost V 0 bases and J 1 base, with 4 bases left between them. CDR3 sequence: CASSLDQNTGELFF. CDR3 coding DNA: TGCGCCAGCAGCTTGGATCAGAACACCGGGGAGCTGTTTTTT.

This clonotype was seen more than once but under ten times. The DNA for the CDR3 is TGTGCCAGCAGCCAAGATCAACAGCCCTATAATTCACCCCTCCACTTT. This encodes CASSQDQQPYNSPLHF. The gene calls are TRBV3-1 and TRBJ1-6; D remains ambiguous. CDR1 is LGHDT and CDR2 is YNNKEL in the germline V gene (reference sequence). V gave up 0 bases and J gave up 2 bases, with 8 bases separating them. CDR3 length: 16 amino acids.

There are a few counts of this clonotype. The gene calls are TRBV2 and TRBJ2-5; 8 nucleotides match TRBD2. Germline CDR1 is SNHLY and CDR2 is FYNNEI. The CDR3 extends over 15 amino acids. V trimming: 2 bases; J trimming: 6 bases; junction bases outside the gene matches: 8. The CDR3 DNA follows: TGTGCCAGCAGTGAAATGGCTAGCGGGCCAAAGACCCAGTACTTC. It translates to CASSEMASGPKTQYF. The full variable domain, rest sourced from reference TRBV2 and TRBJ2-5, is EPEVTQTPSHQVTQMGQEVILRCVPISNHLYFYWYRQILGQKVEFLVSFYNNEISEKSEIFDDQFSVERPDGSNFTLKIRSTKLEDSAMYFCASSEMASGPKTQYFGPGTRLLVL.

A few counts support this clonotype. The chain is built from TRBV24-1 and TRBJ2-5; 15 bases align to TRBD2. From germline, CDR1 is KGHDR and CDR2 SFDVKD. V shed 3 bases and J 4 bases; nucleotides not matched to a gene: 2. CDR3 length: 16 residues. CDR3 in DNA: TGTGCCACCAGTGATGCGGGACTAGCGGGAGGAGAGACCCAGTACTTC. This sequence encodes CATSDAGLAGGETQYF.

The table lists this clonotype with a few counts. V and J are TRBV4-1 and TRBJ2-3; TRBD1 aligns across 8 bases. CDR1 and CDR2 from the germline V gene are MGHRA and YSYEKL. The length of the CDR3 is 16 residues. J gave up 1 base and V 1 base, and 4 bases lay outside the gene matches. The CDR3 sequence: CASSQVPGQGTDTQYF. The CDR3 DNA sequence: TGCGCCAGCAGCCAAGTCCCGGGACAGGGCACAGATACGCAGTATTTT.

This clonotype was seen a handful of times. This chain links TRBV4-2 with TRBJ1-5, with unresolved D. V lost 0 bases to trimming and J lost 2 bases, with 11 bases between them. CDR3 size: 16 residues. The germline V gene encodes CDR1 LGHNA and CDR2 YNFKEQ. CDR3 DNA sequence: TGTGCCAGCAGCCAAGAAATAGGCACGGGCAATCAGCCCCAGCATTTT. Amino acid sequence: CASSQEIGTGNQPQHF.

The V call is TRBV12-3 or TRBV12-4, the J call TRBJ1-2, with D possibly being TRBD1 (5 bases). This CDR3 has 16 residues. Trimming stripped 6 bases from V and 8 bases from J, with 25 bases between. The CDR3 sequence: CASSTPEGRGAGGYTF. The DNA for the CDR3 is TGTGCCAGCAGCACGCCCGAAGGGAGGGGCGCTGGAGGCTACACCTTC.

This clonotype appeared a few times. The chain employs TRBV6-2 or TRBV6-3 and TRBJ2-1, with 7 positions matching TRBD2. V was pared by 7 bases and J by 6 bases, with 9 bases of the junction left unmatched. Germline CDR1 is MNHEY and CDR2 is SVGEGT. This CDR3 region has 14 residues. The CDR3 DNA follows: TGTGCCAGCATCTACACCTCGGGGGGCAATGAGCAGTTCTTC. It yields the protein CASIYTSGGNEQFF.